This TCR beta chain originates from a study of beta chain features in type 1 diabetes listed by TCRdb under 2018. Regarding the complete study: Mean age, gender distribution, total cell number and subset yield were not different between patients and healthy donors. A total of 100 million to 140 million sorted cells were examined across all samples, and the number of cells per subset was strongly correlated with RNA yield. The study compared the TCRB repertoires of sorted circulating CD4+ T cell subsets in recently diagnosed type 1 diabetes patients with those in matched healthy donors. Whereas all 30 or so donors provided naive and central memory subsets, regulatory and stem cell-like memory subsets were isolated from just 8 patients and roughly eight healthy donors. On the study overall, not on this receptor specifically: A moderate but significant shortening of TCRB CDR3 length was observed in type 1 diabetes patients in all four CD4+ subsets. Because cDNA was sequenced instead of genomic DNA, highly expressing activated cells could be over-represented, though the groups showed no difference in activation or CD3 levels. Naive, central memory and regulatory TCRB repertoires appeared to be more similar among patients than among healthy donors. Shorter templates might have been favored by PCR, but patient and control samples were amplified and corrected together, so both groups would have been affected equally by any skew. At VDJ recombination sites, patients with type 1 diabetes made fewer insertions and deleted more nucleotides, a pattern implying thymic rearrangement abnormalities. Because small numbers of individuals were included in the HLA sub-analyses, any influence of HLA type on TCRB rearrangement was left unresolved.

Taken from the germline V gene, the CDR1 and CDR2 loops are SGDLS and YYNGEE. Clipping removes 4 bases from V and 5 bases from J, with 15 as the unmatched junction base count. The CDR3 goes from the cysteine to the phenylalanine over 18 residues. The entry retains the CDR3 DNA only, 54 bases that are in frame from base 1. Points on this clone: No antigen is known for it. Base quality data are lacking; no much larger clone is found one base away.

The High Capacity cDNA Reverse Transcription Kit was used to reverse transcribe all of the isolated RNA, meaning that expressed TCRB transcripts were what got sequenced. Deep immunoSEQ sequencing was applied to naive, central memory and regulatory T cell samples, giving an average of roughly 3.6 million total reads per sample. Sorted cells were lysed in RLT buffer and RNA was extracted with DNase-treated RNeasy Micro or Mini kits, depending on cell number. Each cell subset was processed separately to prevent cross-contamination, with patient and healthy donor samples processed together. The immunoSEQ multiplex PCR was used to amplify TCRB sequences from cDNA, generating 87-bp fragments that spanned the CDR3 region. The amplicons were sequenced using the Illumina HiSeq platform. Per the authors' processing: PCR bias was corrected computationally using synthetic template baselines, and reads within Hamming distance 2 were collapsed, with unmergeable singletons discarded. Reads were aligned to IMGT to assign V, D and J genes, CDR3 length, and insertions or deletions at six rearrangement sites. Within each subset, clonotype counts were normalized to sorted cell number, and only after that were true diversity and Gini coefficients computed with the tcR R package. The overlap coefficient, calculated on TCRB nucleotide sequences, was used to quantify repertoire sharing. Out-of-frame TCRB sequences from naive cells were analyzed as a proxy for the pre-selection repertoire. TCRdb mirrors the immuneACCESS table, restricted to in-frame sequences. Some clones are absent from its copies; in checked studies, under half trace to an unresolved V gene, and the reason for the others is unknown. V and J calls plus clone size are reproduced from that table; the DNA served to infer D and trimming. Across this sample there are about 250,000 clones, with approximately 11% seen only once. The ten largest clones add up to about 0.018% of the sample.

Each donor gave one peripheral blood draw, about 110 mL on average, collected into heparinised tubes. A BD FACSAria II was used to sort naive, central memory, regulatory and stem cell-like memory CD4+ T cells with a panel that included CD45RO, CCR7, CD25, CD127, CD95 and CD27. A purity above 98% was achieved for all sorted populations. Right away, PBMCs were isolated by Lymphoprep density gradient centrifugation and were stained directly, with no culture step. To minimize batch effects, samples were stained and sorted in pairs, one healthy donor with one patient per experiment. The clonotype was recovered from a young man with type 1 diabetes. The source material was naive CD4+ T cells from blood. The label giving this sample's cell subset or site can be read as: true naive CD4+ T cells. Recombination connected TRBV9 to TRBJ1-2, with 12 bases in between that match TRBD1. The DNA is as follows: TGTGCCAGCAGCTCCGGGACAGGGGGCGGGAGGTCGCATTATGGCTACACCTTC. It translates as CASSSGTGGGRSHYGYTF.